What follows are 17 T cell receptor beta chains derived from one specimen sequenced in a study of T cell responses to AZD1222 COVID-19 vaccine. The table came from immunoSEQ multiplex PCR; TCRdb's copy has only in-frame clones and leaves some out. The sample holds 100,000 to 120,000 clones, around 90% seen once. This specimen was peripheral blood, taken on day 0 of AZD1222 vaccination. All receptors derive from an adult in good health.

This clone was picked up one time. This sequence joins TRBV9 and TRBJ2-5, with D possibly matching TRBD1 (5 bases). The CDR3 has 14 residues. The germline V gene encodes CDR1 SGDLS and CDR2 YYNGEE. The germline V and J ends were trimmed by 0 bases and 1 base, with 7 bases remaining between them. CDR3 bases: TGTGCCAGCAGCGTAGTGGACACCCAAGAGACCCAGTACTTC. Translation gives CASSVVDTQETQYF.

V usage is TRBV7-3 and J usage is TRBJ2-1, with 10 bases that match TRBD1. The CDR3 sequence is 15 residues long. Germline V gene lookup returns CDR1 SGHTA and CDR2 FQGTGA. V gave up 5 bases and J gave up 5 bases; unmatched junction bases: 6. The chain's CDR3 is CASSPGTGAHNEQFF. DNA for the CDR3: TGTGCCAGCAGCCCCGGGACAGGGGCCCACAATGAGCAGTTCTTC.

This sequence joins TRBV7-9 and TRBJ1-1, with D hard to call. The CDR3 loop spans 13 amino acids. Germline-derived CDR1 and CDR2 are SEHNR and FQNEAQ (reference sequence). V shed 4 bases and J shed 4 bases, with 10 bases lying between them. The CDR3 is CASSSEGGTEAFF. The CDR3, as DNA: TGTGCCAGCAGCTCCGAGGGAGGCACTGAAGCTTTCTTT.

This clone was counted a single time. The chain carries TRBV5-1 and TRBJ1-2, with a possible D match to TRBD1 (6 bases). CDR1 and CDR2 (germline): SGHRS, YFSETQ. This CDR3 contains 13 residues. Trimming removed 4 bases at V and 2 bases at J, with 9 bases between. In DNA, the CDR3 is TGCGCCAGCAGCACGGACAGAAACTATGGCTACACCTTC. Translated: CASSTDRNYGYTF.

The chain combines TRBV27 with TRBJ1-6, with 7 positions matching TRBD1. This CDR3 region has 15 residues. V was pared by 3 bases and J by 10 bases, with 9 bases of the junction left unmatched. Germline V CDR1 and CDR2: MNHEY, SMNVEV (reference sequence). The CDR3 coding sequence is TGTGCCAGCAGTTTCCTGAGGGGGCAGGGATCACCCCTCCACTTT. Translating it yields CASSFLRGQGSPLHF.

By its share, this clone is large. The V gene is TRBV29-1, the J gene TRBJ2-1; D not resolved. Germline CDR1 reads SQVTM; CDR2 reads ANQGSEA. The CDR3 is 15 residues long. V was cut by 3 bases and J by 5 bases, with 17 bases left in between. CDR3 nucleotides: TGCAGCGTTGAGGGCCGGCTCTGGGAACACAATGAGCAGTTCTTC. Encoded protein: CSVEGRLWEHNEQFF.

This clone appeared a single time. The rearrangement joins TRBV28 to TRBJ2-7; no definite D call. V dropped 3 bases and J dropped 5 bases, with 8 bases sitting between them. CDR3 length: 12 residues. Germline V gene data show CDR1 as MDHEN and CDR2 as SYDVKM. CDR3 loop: CASSLGWHEQYF. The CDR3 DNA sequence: TGTGCCAGCAGTTTGGGATGGCACGAGCAGTACTTC. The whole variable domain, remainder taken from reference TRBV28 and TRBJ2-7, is DVKVTQSSRYLVKRTGEKVFLECVQDMDHENMFWYRQDPGLGLRLIYFSYDVKMKEKGDIPEGYSVSREKKERFSLILESASTNQTSMYLCASSLGWHEQYFGPGTRLTVT.

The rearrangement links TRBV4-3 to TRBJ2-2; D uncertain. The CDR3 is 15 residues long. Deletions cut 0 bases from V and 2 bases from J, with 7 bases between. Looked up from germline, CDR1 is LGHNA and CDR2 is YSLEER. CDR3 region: CASSQDTGNTGELFF. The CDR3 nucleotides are TGCGCCAGCAGCCAAGATACCGGCAACACCGGGGAGCTGTTTTTT.

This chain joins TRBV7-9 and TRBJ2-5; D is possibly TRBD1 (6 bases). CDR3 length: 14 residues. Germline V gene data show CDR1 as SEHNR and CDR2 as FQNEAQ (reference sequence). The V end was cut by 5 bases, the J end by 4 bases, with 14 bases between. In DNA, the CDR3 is TGTGCCAGCAGCGTAAACCGGGACATAGAGACCCAGTACTTC. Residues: CASSVNRDIETQYF.

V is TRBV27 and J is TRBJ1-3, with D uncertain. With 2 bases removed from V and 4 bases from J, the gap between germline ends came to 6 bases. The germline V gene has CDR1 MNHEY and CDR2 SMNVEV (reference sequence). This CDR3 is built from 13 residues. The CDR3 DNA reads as TGTGCCAGCAGTTTACGCCCCGGAAACACCATATATTTT. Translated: CASSLRPGNTIYF.

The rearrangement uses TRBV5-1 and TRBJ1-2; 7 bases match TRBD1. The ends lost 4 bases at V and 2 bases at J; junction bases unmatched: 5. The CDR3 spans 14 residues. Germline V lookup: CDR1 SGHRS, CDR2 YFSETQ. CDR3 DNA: TGCGCCAGCAGCCGGGACAGCGCGAACTATGGCTACACCTTC. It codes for CASSRDSANYGYTF.

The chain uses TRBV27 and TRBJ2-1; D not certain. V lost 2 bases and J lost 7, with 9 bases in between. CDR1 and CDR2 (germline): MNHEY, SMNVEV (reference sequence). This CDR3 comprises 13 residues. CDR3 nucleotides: TGTGCCAGCAGTTTAAGAGGTACAAATGAGCAGTTCTTC. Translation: CASSLRGTNEQFF.

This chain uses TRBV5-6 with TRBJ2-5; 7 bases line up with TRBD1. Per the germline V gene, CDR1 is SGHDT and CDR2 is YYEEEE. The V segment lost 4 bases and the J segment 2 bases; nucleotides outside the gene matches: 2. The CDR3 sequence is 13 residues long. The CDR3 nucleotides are TGTGCCAGCAGCCGGGACAGACAAGAGACCCAGTACTTC. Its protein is CASSRDRQETQYF.

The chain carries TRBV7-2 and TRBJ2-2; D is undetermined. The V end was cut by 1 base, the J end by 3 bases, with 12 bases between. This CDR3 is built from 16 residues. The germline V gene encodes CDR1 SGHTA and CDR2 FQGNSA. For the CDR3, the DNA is TGTGCCAGCAGCTTAGAAGGGCAGCTTCACACCGGGGAGCTGTTTTTT. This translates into CASSLEGQLHTGELFF.

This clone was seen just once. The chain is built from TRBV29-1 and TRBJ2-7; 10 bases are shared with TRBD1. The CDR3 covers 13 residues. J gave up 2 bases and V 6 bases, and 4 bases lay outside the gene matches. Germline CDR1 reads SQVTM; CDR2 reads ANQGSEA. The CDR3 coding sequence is TGCAGCGTCGCAGGGACAGGGGCCTACGAGCAGTACTTC. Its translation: CSVAGTGAYEQYF.

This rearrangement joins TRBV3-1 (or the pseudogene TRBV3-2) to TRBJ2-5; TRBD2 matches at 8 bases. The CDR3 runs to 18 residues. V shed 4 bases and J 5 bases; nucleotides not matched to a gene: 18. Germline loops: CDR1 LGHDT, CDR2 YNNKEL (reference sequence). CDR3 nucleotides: TGTGCCAGCAGCCGATCGAGTGCAAGCGGGAGTCCCGGGGAGACCCAGTACTTC. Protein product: CASSRSSASGSPGETQYF.

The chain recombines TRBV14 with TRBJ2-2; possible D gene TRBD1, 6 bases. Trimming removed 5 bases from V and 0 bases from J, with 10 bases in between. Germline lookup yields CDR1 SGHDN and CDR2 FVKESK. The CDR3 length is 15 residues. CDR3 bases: TGTGCCAGCAGCAAGGGACACTCGAACACCGGGGAGCTGTTTTTT. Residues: CASSKGHSNTGELFF. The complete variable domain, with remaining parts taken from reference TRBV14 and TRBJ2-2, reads EAGVTQFPSHSVIEKGQTVTLRCDPISGHDNLYWYRRVMGKEIKFLLHFVKESKQDESGMPNNRFLAERTGGTYSTLKVQPAELEDSGVYFCASSKGHSNTGELFFGEGSRLTVL.